This T cell receptor (beta chain) was profiled in a study of blood T cell repertoires in COVID-19. Study-wide context: Some COVID-19 samples were acute and others convalescent; all came from the United States, Italy and Spain. From T cells, B-cell-depleted T cells, or PBMCs came the material, which was cDNA or gDNA.

Under the authors' procedure: Quantification of nucleated cells was approximated via reference gene primer amplification. Profiled with immunoSEQ multiplex PCR; TCRdb holds only in-frame clones, not every one. Clone size and the V and J calls come from that table; the DNA yielded D and trimming. The sample shows tens of thousands of clones, around nine tenths of them seen only once. V lost 7 bases to trimming and J lost 1 base; unmatched junction nucleotides: 6. There are 15 residues in the CDR3. The germline V gene has CDR1 SNHLY and CDR2 FYNNEI. The J gene is TRBJ2-2, the V gene TRBV2, with TRBD1 identical over 7 bases. Sequenced material: peripheral blood. The sequence was obtained from a human donor in a cohort sampled during active COVID-19. This CDR3 is CASMKDRVNTGELFF. The CDR3 DNA sequence: TGTGCCAGCATGAAAGACAGGGTGAACACCGGGGAGCTGTTTTTT.